This T cell receptor beta chain stems from a study of cytomegalovirus exposure and HLA in healthy donors. Study findings and constraints: A reported reduction in N-insertions relative to the roughly 700-donor mean was seen in an Asian-associated ancestry cluster in a later analysis. Upon later analysis, TCR association rates were observed to vary by HLA locus, being highest for DRB1 and lowest for HLA-C. The authors listed some 150 TCR beta chains as cytomegalovirus-associated.

PCR primers comprised 60 Vbeta and 13 Jbeta primers. Only in-frame clones appear in the TCRdb table, and some are missing; sequencing was by immunoSEQ multiplex PCR. Of around 200,000 clones listed, around 78% were seen once; the top ten hold approximately 2%. Concerning this clone itself: Its target is not known.

Per germline, CDR1 MNHEY and CDR2 SMNVEV (reference sequence). The CDR3 runs to 16 residues. With 5 bases clipped from V and 6 bases from J, the junction kept 13 bases outside the gene matches. This TCR derives from a man in his thirties or forties in good health and CMV-seronegative. The J gene is TRBJ2-7, the V gene TRBV27; 10 positions match TRBD1. The specimen sequenced was PBMCs. The CDR3 reads CASSPIGWDRGPEQYF. CDR3 nucleotides: TGTGCCAGCAGTCCCATCGGGTGGGACAGGGGTCCCGAGCAGTACTTC.